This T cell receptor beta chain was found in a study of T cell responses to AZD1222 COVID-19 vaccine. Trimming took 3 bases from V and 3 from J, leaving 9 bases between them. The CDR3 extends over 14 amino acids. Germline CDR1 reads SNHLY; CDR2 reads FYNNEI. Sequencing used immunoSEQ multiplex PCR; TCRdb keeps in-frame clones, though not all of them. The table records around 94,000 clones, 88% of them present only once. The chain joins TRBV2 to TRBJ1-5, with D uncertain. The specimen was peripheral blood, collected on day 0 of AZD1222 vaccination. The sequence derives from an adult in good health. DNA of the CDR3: TGTGCCAGCAGTGAGAGGCGCCTCAATCAGCCCCAGCATTTT. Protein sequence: CASSERRLNQPQHF.